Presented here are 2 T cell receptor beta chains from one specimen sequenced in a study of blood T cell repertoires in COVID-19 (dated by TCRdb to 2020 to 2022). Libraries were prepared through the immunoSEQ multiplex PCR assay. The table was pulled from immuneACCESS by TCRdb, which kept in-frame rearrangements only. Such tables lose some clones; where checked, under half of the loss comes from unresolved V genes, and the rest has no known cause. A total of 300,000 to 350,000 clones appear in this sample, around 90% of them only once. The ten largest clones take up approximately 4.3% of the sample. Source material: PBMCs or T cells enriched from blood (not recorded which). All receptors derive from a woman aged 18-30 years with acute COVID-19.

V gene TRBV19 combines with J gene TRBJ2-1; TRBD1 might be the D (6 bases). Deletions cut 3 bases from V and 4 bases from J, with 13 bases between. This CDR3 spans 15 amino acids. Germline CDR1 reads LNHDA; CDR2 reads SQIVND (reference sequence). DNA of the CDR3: TGTGCCAGTAGTATCCCAGGGGTATTATACAATGAGCAGTTCTTC. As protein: CASSIPGVLYNEQFF.

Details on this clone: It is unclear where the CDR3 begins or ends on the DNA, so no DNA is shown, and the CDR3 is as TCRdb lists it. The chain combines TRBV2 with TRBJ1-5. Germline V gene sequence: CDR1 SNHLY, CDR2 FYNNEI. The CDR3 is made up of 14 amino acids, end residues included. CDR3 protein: CASNSAPGGQPQHF.